This T cell receptor beta chain was documented in a study of T cell repertoires in cytomegalovirus infection. Study summary: Shared public TCR beta signatures pointed to both CMV infection and a matching HLA type.

The V and J ends lost 0 bases and 3 bases, in that order; junction bases with no gene match: 4. This CDR3 has 15 residues. Germline lookup yields CDR1 MNHEY and CDR2 SVGAGI. This clonotype was seen a few times. Its target is not known. TCRdb independently ran MiXCR on the reads; one entry per CDR3 protein. The sample consists of around 190,000 distinct CDR3 sequences, approximately 14% of them appearing once. Whole-study results and caveats: Frequencies of public TCR beta families were cumulated, and this identified carriers of CMV plus the relevant HLA.

This receptor was taken from a human donor in good health (CMV status not recorded). Some clones in this sample may be carry-over from other donors' samples. The V gene is TRBV6-5, the J gene TRBJ2-7; the match to TRBD1 covers 8 bases. Source material: PBMCs. The CDR3 reads CASSYSGQGHYEQYF. The CDR3 DNA reads TGTGCCAGCAGTTACTCCGGACAGGGACACTACGAGCAGTACTTC.